This TCR beta chain is drawn from a study of cytomegalovirus exposure and HLA in healthy donors. The study's findings and limits: Available immune exposure information was restricted to CMV serostatus only.

PCR involved 60 Vbeta and 13 Jbeta primers. This table comes from immunoSEQ multiplex PCR, and its TCRdb copy is limited to in-frame clones, with some not included. The repertoire holds some 110,000 clones, with around a tenth as singletons. As to this clone: The antigen remains undetermined.

Germline CDR1 MNHEY, CDR2 SMNVEV (reference sequence). V lost 8 bases, J lost 2 bases, and 3 bases stayed unmatched. The CDR3 consists of 13 residues. The chain carries TRBV27 and TRBJ2-3, with TRBD2 identical over 8 bases. Sequencing input: PBMCs. The receptor's source is a man between 35 and 55 years old in good health and CMV-seropositive. DNA of the CDR3: TGTGCCAGCGGGGGACTAGTCACAGATACGCAGTATTTT. Translated, it gives CASGGLVTDTQYF.